One sample yielded the 27 T cell receptor beta chains listed below, sequenced in a study of metastatic and nonmetastatic thyroid tumors. From the PCR reads, TCRdb re-called clones with MiXCR. Of about 16,000 clones in the sample, more than 20% were seen once. All patients were untreated before thyroid surgery. Sequences were obtained from blood. These receptors were obtained from a male donor with papillary thyroid cancer or a benign thyroid nodule (not recorded which). Some clones in this sample may be carry-over from other donors' samples.

The chain carries TRBV6-1 and TRBJ1-2, with TRBD1 matching 8 bases. The CDR3 contains 14 residues. Trimming removed 6 bases from V and 5 bases from J; junction bases left unmatched: 8. Germline V gives CDR1 MNHNS, CDR2 SASEGT. CDR3: CASSTTGAYYGYTF. Written as DNA, the CDR3 is TGTGCCAGCAGCACGACAGGGGCTTATTATGGCTACACCTTC.

The table lists this clone with a few counts. The chain has TRBV19 and TRBJ2-7; 9 bases are a match to TRBD2. CDR1 LNHDA and CDR2 SQIVND come from the germline V gene (reference sequence). The trim removed 10 bases at V and 2 bases at J, leaving 6 bases unmatched. This CDR3 is built from 13 residues. CDR3 sequence (DNA): TGTGCCACCCGTAGCGGGGGAACCTACGAGCAGTACTTC. This translates into CATRSGGTYEQYF.

This clone was counted ten times or more. The chain employs TRBV5-4 and TRBJ1-3; TRBD1 matches at 9 bases. Losses at the gene ends were 4 bases for V and 7 bases for J; bases not matched to a gene: 6. The length of the CDR3 is 14 residues. Per the germline V gene, CDR1 is SGHNT and CDR2 is YYREEE (reference sequence). The CDR3 coding sequence is TGTGCCAGCAGCCGCGGACAGGGGAGGAACACCATATATTTT. Translation gives CASSRGQGRNTIYF.

The table lists this clone with many counts. The V and J genes are TRBV29-1 and TRBJ2-7, with TRBD1 as a possible D gene (5 bases). Germline V gene data show CDR1 as SQVTM and CDR2 as ANQGSEA. CDR3 length: 12 residues. Trimming cost V 7 bases and J 2 bases, with 12 bases left between them. The CDR3 bases are TGCAGCGCCGGACACCTGGCCTACGAGCAGTACTTC. The encoded protein is CSAGHLAYEQYF.

This clone is labeled medium-sized (0.01 to 0.1%). This chain uses TRBV27 with TRBJ2-1; a weak D match, TRBD2 (5 bases). V was cut by 5 bases and J by 0 bases, with 11 bases left in between. The CDR3 spans 15 residues. Germline V gives CDR1 MNHEY, CDR2 SMNVEV (reference sequence). The CDR3 DNA reads as TGTGCCAGCAGTGGGAGCGAGAGCTCCTACAATGAGCAGTTCTTC. It translates to CASSGSESSYNEQFF.

Relative to its sample, this clone is medium-sized. The gene calls are TRBV6-1 and TRBJ2-7; no firm D call. This CDR3 has 14 amino acids. Between the trimmed V and J ends, which lost 6 bases and 1 base, there was a span of 13 bases. Germline V gene lookup returns CDR1 MNHNS and CDR2 SASEGT. CDR3 sequence (DNA): TGTGCCAGCAGAGGTAAAGCAACTTCCTACGAGCAGTACTTC. Translated, it gives CASRGKATSYEQYF.

In its sample, this clone ranks as medium-sized. The J gene is TRBJ2-2, the V gene TRBV6-1, with TRBD2 matching 10 bases. V was clipped by 2 bases and J by 3 bases; unmatched bases: 0. CDR1 is MNHNS, CDR2 SASEGT, per germline. The CDR3 runs to 15 residues. In DNA form, the CDR3 reads TGTGCCAGCAGTGAACTAGCGGGAGACACCGGGGAGCTGTTTTTT. Residues: CASSELAGDTGELFF.

The gene calls are TRBV24-1 and TRBJ2-6, with 9 bases lining up with TRBD1. The germline CDR1 and CDR2 sequences are KGHDR and SFDVKD. This CDR3 contains 21 residues. With 9 bases clipped from V and 0 bases from J, the junction kept 20 bases outside the gene matches. CDR3 residues: CATRVSGVLGQGYSGANVLTF. CDR3 bases: TGTGCCACCCGTGTTTCCGGGGTTTTGGGACAGGGCTACTCTGGGGCCAACGTCCTGACTTTC.

This clone has only a few counts. The V gene is TRBV6-1, the J gene TRBJ1-2, with D possibly being TRBD1 (5 bases). V was pared by 4 bases and J by 3 bases, with 9 bases between. Germline CDR1 reads MNHNS; CDR2 reads SASEGT. There are 13 residues in the CDR3. CDR3 protein: CASSVRGDYGYTF. DNA of the CDR3: TGTGCCAGCAGTGTAAGAGGGGACTATGGCTACACCTTC.

By share, this clone counts as medium-sized. The gene calls are TRBV6-1 and TRBJ2-7; TRBD1 matches 7 bases. V gave up 6 bases and J gave up 4 bases; unmatched junction bases: 6. The germline V gene has CDR1 MNHNS and CDR2 SASEGT. The CDR3 is made up of 13 amino acids. CDR3 region: CASRGQTIYEQYF. CDR3 in DNA: TGTGCCAGCAGGGGACAGACGATATACGAGCAGTACTTC.

The table lists this clone with many counts. The chain combines TRBV28 with TRBJ1-1; D may be TRBD1 (6 bases). CDR3 length: 14 residues. Germline CDR1 is MDHEN and CDR2 is SYDVKM. Trimming took off 5 bases at V and 4 bases at J, with 14 bases between the two ends. This chain's CDR3 is CASSPQGGGTEAFF. The CDR3 coding sequence is TGTGCCAGCAGTCCACAGGGAGGAGGCACTGAAGCTTTCTTT.

There are many counts of this clone. The chain joins TRBV7-8 to TRBJ1-2; D call uncertain. CDR1 is SGHVS and CDR2 is FQNEAQ in the germline V gene. V shed 1 base and J shed 5 bases, with 5 bases lying between them. There are 12 residues in the CDR3. CDR3 amino acids: CASSLGGYGYTF. Here the CDR3 DNA reads TGTGCCAGCAGCTTAGGGGGATATGGCTACACCTTC.

This clone is judged medium-sized. The V gene is TRBV20-1, the J gene TRBJ2-7; possibly TRBD1 or TRBD2 for D (6 bases each). Germline V gene data show CDR1 as DFQATT and CDR2 as SNEGSKA (reference sequence). CDR3 length equals 13 residues. The V and J ends lost 0 bases and 7 bases respectively, with 13 bases between them. The CDR3 spells CSAREGGAVEQYF. CDR3 bases: TGCAGTGCTAGAGAGGGGGGCGCGGTGGAGCAGTACTTC.

The chain employs TRBV11-2 and TRBJ1-2; a possible D gene is TRBD1 (5 bases). The ends were cut back, 1 base at V and 4 bases at J, with 10 bases in the middle. The CDR3 runs to 14 residues. In germline, CDR1 is SGHAT, CDR2 FQNNGV. The CDR3 reads CASSLGQTSYGYTF. The CDR3 DNA sequence: TGTGCCAGCAGCTTAGGACAGACCTCCTATGGCTACACCTTC.

This clone was found many times. The chain uses TRBV3-1 and TRBJ2-3, with no clear D. The V gene's germline CDR1 is LGHDT and CDR2 YNNKEL (reference sequence). This CDR3 region has 15 residues. Trimming shortened V by 2 bases and J by 6 bases, and 15 bases separated the two germline ends. The CDR3 sequence is CASSQNQQPEDTQYF. In nucleotides, the CDR3 is TGTGCCAGCAGCCAAAATCAACAACCCGAGGATACGCAGTATTTT.

This clone is labeled as medium-sized. This chain links TRBV20-1 with TRBJ1-2; 9 bases fit TRBD1. V dropped 0 bases and J dropped 4; count of bases not matched to a gene: 6. Per the germline V gene, CDR1 is DFQATT and CDR2 is SNEGSKA (reference sequence). This CDR3 is 15 amino acids long. The CDR3 spells CSARDKTGGLYGYTF. As DNA, the CDR3 is TGCAGTGCTAGAGACAAAACAGGGGGCCTCTATGGCTACACCTTC.

V and J are TRBV6-1 and TRBJ2-7, with 8 bases aligning to TRBD1. V dropped 8 bases and J dropped 2; count of bases not matched to a gene: 14. Germline loops: CDR1 MNHNS, CDR2 SASEGT. CDR3 size: 16 residues. The CDR3 protein is CASVGQGESSPYEQYF. The CDR3 DNA reads TGTGCCAGCGTAGGACAGGGTGAAAGTTCCCCCTACGAGCAGTACTTC.

This chain connects TRBV9 to TRBJ1-5; D is ambiguous. Trimming removed 4 bases from V and 7 bases from J, with 15 bases in between. The germline V gene has CDR1 SGDLS and CDR2 YYNGEE. There are 14 residues in the CDR3. The CDR3 region has the DNA TGTGCCAGCAGCCAATTCACTGGGGAGCAGCCCCAGCATTTT. Translated, it gives CASSQFTGEQPQHF.

Only a few counts were recorded for this clone. V and J are TRBV28 and TRBJ1-6; 7 nucleotides align to TRBD1. The length of the CDR3 is 14 residues. Trimming removed 3 bases from V and 5 bases from J; junction bases left unmatched: 1. Germline V lookup: CDR1 MDHEN, CDR2 SYDVKM. CDR3 nucleotides: TGTGCCAGCAGTTTTGACAGGGATAATTCACCCCTCCACTTT. Translation gives CASSFDRDNSPLHF.

This clone is medium-sized (0.01 to 0.1%) by share. The chain recombines TRBV6-1 with TRBJ2-1, with 13 positions matching TRBD2. The germline CDR1 and CDR2 sequences are MNHNS and SASEGT. The V and J ends lost 1 base and 6 bases, in that order; junction bases with no gene match: 0. CDR3 size: 15 residues. CDR3 sequence: CASSEGTSGGNEQFF. CDR3 nucleotides: TGTGCCAGCAGTGAAGGGACTAGCGGGGGCAATGAGCAGTTCTTC.

This clone was observed many times. The chain uses TRBV6-1 and TRBJ1-1; D is possibly TRBD1 (6 bases). Germline values: CDR1 MNHNS, CDR2 SASEGT. This CDR3 spans 13 amino acids. Trimming removed 6 bases at V and 0 bases at J, with 8 bases between. CDR3 protein: CASSDRMNTEAFF. DNA of the CDR3: TGTGCCAGCAGCGACAGGATGAACACTGAAGCTTTCTTT.

The CDR3 loop reads CAISGNSPSTDTQYF. CDR3 DNA: TGTGCCATCAGTGGTAATAGCCCTAGCACAGATACGCAGTATTTT. The chain employs TRBV10-3 and TRBJ2-3; D is unclear. Per the germline V gene, CDR1 is ENHRY and CDR2 is SYGVKD. This CDR3 is built from 15 residues. V lost 4 bases to trimming and J lost 0 bases, with 11 bases between them.

The gene calls are TRBV4-1 and TRBJ1-1; D is ambiguous. Trimming left V 1 base short and J 5 bases short, with 11 bases between. CDR1 and CDR2 (germline): MGHRA, YSYEKL. There are 14 residues in the CDR3. This CDR3 reads CASSQGAGVTEAFF. DNA of the CDR3: TGCGCCAGCAGCCAAGGAGCCGGGGTAACTGAAGCTTTCTTT.

This clone was observed many times. V and J are TRBV5-5 and TRBJ1-4; 10 bases line up with TRBD1. Trimming at V came to 4 bases and at J to 6 bases, leaving 3 bases not matched to a gene. Germline V CDR1 and CDR2: SGHKS, YYEKEE (reference sequence). This CDR3 has 14 residues. This chain's CDR3 is CASSPGTGDEKLFF. CDR3 nucleotides: TGTGCCAGCAGCCCAGGGACAGGGGATGAAAAACTGTTTTTT.

The genes are TRBV12-3 or TRBV12-4 and TRBJ2-1; 7 bases match TRBD2. The V and J ends lost 7 bases and 5 bases, in that order; junction bases with no gene match: 8. The CDR3 has 14 amino acids. CDR3 nucleotide sequence: TGTGCCAGCATCGAGGGACTAAGACACAATGAGCAGTTCTTC. It yields the protein CASIEGLRHNEQFF.

This clone is judged medium-sized. The same CDR3 can be traced to other DNA sequences in this sample. The gene calls are TRBV6-1 and TRBJ1-6, with a tentative D call TRBD1 (5 bases). V gave up 11 bases and J gave up 4 bases, with 12 bases separating them. The CDR3 has 13 residues. Germline values: CDR1 MNHNS, CDR2 SASEGT. CDR3 in DNA: TGTGCCGGGGGAAGGGGATATAATTCACCCCTCCACTTT. It is translated as CAGGRGYNSPLHF.

The CDR3 is CASSGSGPTEAFF. The CDR3 nucleotides are TGTGCCAGCAGCGGATCAGGGCCCACTGAAGCTTTCTTT. The chain combines TRBV7-3 with TRBJ1-1, with a tentative D call TRBD1 (5 bases). The CDR3 extends over 13 amino acids. Trimming shortened V by 5 bases and J by 4 bases, and 11 bases separated the two germline ends. Germline V gene sequence: CDR1 SGHTA, CDR2 FQGTGA.